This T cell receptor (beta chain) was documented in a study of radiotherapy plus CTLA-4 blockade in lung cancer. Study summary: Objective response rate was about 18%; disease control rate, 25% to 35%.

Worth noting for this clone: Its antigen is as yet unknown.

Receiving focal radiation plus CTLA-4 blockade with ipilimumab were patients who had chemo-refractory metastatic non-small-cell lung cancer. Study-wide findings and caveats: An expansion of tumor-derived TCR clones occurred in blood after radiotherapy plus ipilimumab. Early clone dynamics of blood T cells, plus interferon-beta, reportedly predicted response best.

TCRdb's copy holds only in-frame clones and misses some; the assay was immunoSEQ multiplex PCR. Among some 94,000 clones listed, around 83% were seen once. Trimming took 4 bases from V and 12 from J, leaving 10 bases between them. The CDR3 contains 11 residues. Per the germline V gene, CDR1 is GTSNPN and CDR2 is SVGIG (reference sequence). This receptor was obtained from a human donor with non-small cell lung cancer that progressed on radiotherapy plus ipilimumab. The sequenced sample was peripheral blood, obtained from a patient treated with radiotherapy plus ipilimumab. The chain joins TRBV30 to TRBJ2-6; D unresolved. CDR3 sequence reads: CAWTQDPVLTF. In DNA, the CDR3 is TGTGCCTGGACCCAGGACCCCGTCCTGACTTTC.